The TCR beta chain described here comes from a study of Tregs in tolerant kidney transplant recipients. Only in-frame clones appear in the TCRdb table, and some are missing; sequencing was by immunoSEQ multiplex PCR. The repertoire holds 65,000 to 85,000 clones, 91% seen once, with around 1.6% in the top ten. Trimming stripped 5 bases from V and 0 bases from J, with 13 bases between. Germline CDR1 SGHTA, CDR2 FQGNSA. CDR3 size: 15 residues. The nonmyeloablative bone marrow transplants came from related graft donors, with transient mixed chimerism. Unstimulated Tregs (CD4+CD25+CD127-) and CD4+CD25- non-Tregs were sorted from PBMCs.

Sequencing was performed on CD4+ T cells from blood (PBMCs), taken 24 months after the transplant. The rearrangement joins TRBV7-2 to TRBJ1-1; a weak D match, TRBD1 (5 bases). The sequence came from a human patient who received a combined kidney and bone marrow transplant. Some T cells may be graft donor cells. The CDR3 reads CASSPGGTLNTEAFF. CDR3 nucleotide sequence: TGTGCCAGCAGCCCCGGGGGGACTTTGAACACTGAAGCTTTCTTT.